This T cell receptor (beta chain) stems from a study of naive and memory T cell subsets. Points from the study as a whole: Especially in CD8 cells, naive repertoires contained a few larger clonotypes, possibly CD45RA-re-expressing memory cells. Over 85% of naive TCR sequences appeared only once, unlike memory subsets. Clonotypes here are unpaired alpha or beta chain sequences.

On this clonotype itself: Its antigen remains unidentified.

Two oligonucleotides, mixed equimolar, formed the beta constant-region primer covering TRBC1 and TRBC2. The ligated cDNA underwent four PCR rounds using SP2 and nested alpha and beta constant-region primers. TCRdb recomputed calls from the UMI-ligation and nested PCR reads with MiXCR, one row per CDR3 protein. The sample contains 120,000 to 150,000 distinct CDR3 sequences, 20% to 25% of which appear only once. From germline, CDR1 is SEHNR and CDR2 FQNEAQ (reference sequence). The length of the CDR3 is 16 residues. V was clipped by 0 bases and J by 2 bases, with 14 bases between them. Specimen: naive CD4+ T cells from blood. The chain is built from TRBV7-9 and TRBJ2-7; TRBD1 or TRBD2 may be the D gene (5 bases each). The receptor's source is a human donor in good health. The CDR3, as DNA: TGTGCCAGCAGCTTAGCGTTAGGGACGGCGACCTACGAGCAGTACTTC. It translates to CASSLALGTATYEQYF.